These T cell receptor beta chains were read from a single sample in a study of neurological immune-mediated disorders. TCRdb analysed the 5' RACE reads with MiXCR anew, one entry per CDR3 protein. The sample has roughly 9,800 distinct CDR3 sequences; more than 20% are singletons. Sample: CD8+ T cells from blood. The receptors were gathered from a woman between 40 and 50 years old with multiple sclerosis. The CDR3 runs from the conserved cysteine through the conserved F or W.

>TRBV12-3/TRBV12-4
CASSPGGGDSYNEQFF
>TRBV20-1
CSASTGVNTEAFF
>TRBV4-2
CASSQEGYEQYF
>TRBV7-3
CASSLYQEGATGELFF
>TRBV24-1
CATSDLTINYGYTF
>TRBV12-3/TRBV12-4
CASSPKGVGNQPQHF
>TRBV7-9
CASSGRPGEPYNEQFF
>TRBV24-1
CATSAGTAHNEQFF
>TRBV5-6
CASSPEGGTGANVLTF
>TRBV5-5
CASSLEEARTQYF
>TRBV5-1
CASSSGQVNYGYTF
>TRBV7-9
CASSPYTGELFF
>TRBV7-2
CASSLRLANTDTQYF
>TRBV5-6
CASSLGTAEFNQPQHF
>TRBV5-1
CASSFTAGGWEQFF
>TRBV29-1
CSVDSGIFTEAFF
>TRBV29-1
CSTRHQSTGELFF
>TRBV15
CATSGEGNYGYTF
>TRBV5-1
CASSLDSRATNTEAFF
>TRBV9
CASSPGTGSYNEQFF
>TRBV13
CASSLGDRGGDSEAFF
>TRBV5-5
CASSLVPGTTDTQYF
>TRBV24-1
CATKILFPGHLFNYGYTF
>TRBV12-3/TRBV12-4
CASSLGPADGYTF
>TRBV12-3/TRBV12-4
CASRPGPLGYEQYF
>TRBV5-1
CASTPGGTGYGYTF
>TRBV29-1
CSVVSGGTYNEQFF
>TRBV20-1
CSANKRGGRTDTQYF
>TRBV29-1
CSVVGRGVIYNEQFF
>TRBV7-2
CASSFRSGAFYNEQFF
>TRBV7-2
CASSLVGGAIPYNEQFF
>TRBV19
CASSISAGTGFYEQYF
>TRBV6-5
CASSYYKLRQGTEAFF
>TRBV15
CATSSLFQGIEQYF
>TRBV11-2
CASSLGRSGANVLTF
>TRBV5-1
CASNVRERETQYF
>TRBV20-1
CSARDGTAMRAQYF
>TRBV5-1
CASSSGTGEETQYF
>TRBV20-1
CSARLGAYGYTF
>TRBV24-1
CATSDPSAGGVDEQFF
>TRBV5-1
CASNTYVLVNTEAFF
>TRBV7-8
CASSLVGQGVEGELFF
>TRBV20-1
CSANKPHIPVEQYF
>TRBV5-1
CASTSYEGEPYEQYF
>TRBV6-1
CASSVGQDPTEQYF
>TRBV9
CASSVGRGTEAFF
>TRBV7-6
CASSLELGMNTEAFF
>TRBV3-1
CASSQDVNLDAATNEKLFF
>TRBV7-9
CASSQPTGMHAYEQYF
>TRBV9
CASSVGVGELFF
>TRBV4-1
CASSLSTGLGTEAFF
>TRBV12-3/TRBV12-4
CASSPPTGLNTEAFF
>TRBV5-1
CASSYLAGNEQFF